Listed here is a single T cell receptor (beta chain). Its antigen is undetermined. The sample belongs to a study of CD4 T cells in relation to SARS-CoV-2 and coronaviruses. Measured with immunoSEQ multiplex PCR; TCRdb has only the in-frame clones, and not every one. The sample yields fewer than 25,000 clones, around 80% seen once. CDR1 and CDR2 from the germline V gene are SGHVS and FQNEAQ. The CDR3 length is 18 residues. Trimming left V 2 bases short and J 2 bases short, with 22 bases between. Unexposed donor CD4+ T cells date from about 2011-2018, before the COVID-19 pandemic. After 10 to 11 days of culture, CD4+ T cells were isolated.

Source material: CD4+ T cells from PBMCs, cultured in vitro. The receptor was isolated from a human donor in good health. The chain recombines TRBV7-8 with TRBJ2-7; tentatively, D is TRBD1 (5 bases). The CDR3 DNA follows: TGTGCCAGCAGCTTAATGCCTCCAGGGCCAGCGCAAACCTACGAGCAGTACTTC. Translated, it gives CASSLMPPGPAQTYEQYF. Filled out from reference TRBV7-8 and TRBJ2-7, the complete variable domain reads GAGVSQSPRYKVAKRGQDVALRCDPISGHVSLFWYQQALGQGPEFLTYFQNEAQLDKSGLPSDRFFAERPEGSVSTLKIQRTQQEDSAVYLCASSLMPPGPAQTYEQYFGPGTRLTVT.